The T cell receptor beta chain under discussion was sequenced for a study of cytomegalovirus exposure and HLA in healthy donors. The PCR ran on 60 Vbeta and 13 Jbeta primers. The data were produced by immunoSEQ multiplex PCR, yet TCRdb's version contains in-frame clones alone and is incomplete. This table holds about 150,000 clones, 76% found once. V lost 7 bases and J 6 bases, leaving 9 bases between the germline ends. Germline CDR1 reads LNHDA; CDR2 reads SQIVND (reference sequence). This CDR3 region has 12 residues. The receptor was derived from a man between 35 and 55 years old in good health and CMV-seronegative. Sequences were obtained from PBMCs. V gene TRBV19 combines with J gene TRBJ1-4; D may be TRBD1 (5 bases). The CDR3 protein is CASTQGYEKLFF. The CDR3 nucleotides read TGTGCCAGTACGCAGGGTTATGAAAAACTGTTTTTT.